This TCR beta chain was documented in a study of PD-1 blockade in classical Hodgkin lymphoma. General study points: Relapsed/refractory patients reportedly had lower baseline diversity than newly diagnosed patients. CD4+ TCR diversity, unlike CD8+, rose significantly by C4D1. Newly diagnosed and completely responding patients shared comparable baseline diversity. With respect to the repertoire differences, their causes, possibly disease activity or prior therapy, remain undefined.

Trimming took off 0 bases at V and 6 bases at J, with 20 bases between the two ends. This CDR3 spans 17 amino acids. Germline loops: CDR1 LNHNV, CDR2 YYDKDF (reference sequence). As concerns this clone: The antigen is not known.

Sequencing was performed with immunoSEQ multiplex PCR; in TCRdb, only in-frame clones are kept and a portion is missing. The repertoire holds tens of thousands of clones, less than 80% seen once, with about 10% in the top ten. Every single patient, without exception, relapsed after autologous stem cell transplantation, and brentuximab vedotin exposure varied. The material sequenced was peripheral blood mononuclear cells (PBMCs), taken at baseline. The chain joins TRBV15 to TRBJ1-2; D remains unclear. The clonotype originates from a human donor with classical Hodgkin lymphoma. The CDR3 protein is CATSRDLLASGRDGYTF. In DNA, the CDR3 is TGTGCCACCAGCAGAGACCTCTTGGCCTCCGGAAGGGATGGCTACACCTTC.